A selection of T cell receptor beta chains follows, all from one sample in a study of cytomegalovirus exposure and HLA in healthy donors. Profiling relied on immunoSEQ multiplex PCR, and the TCRdb table lists in-frame clones only, not all of them. The data hold some 200,000 clones, with 55% to 65% observed a single time. Specimen: PBMCs. The receptor source for this set is a man aged 35 to 55 in good health and CMV-seronegative. Both conserved end residues are part of each CDR3. The order of the fields is CDR3 protein, J gene, V gene, clone size. A row's size may be missing; if present it is once, few, many or a size class.

CASSRTGFSGANVLTF	TRBJ2-6	TRBV5-1	-
CASSWDRVRETQYF	TRBJ2-5	TRBV7-8	few
CSASNWDRFSF	TRBJ1-2	TRBV20-1	-
CASSVGQAEEQYF	TRBJ2-7	TRBV7-2	-
CASSLVGQGASTEAFF	TRBJ1-1	TRBV7-6	-
CASSLARTGDQPQHF	TRBJ1-5	TRBV7-2	-
CASGGTATIYEQYF	TRBJ2-7	TRBV28	-
CSTFFGDRGRGTEAFF	TRBJ1-1	TRBV7-9	-
CASSFPQGLETQYF	TRBJ2-5	TRBV28	-
CASSSIASYNEQFF	TRBJ2-1	TRBV5-1	once
CASGKAGLGYEQYF	-	TRBV27	-
CASRSTGDNSPLHF	TRBJ1-6	TRBV28	-
CASSLELAGRTGELFF	TRBJ2-2	TRBV5-4	-
CASIKGPQGYNEQFF	TRBJ2-1	TRBV5-1	-
CASSADRARQPQHF	TRBJ1-5	TRBV7-9	-
CAWSVPGPRGEKLFF	TRBJ1-4	TRBV30	-